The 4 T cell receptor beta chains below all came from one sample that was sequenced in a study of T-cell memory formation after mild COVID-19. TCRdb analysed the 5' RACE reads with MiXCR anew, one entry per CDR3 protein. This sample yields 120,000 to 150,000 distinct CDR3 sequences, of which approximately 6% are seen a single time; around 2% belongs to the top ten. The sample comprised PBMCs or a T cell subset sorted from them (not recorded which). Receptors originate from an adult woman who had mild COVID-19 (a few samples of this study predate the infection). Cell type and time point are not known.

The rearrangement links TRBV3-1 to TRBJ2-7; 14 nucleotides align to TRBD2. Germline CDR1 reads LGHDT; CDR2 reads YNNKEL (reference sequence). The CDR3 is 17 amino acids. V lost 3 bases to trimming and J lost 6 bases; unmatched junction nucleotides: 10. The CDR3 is CASSHAGTSGRPGEQYF. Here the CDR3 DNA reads TGTGCCAGCAGCCACGCCGGGACTAGCGGGAGACCAGGCGAGCAGTACTTC.

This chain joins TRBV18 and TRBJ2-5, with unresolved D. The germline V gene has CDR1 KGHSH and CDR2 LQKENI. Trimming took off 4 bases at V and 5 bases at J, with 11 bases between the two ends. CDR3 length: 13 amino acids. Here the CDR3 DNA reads TGTGCCAGCTCACGACTGGTTTCGGAGACCCAGTACTTC. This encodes CASSRLVSETQYF.

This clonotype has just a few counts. The CDR3 sequence is CASSQGQRATGYTF. For the CDR3, the DNA is TGCGCCAGCAGCCAGGGACAGCGAGCCACTGGCTACACCTTC. The chain joins TRBV5-1 to TRBJ1-2; 7 nucleotides match TRBD1. This CDR3 region has 14 residues. Trimming at V came to 4 bases and at J to 7 bases, leaving 10 bases not matched to a gene. Germline assignment: CDR1 SGHRS and CDR2 YFSETQ.

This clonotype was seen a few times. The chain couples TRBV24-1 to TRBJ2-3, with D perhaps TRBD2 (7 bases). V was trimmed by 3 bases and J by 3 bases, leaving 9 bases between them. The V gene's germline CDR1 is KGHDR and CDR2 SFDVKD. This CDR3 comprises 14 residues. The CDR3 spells CATSDSGTTDTQYF. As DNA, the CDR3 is TGTGCCACCAGTGATAGCGGGACAACAGATACGCAGTATTTT.